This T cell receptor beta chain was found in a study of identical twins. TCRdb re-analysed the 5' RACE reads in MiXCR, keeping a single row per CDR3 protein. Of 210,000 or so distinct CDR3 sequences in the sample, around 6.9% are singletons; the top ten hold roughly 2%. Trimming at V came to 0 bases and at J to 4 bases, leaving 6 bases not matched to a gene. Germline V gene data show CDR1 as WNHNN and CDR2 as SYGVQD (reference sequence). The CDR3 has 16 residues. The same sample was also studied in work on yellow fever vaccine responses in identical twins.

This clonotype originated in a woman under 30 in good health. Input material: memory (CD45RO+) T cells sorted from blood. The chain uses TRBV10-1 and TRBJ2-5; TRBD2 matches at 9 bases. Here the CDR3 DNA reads TGCGCCAGCAGTGAGTCCGAGCGGGGGGTTGGAGAGACCCAGTACTTC. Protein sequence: CASSESERGVGETQYF.